These 26 T cell receptor beta chains share one sample of origin, sequenced in a study of blood T cell repertoires in COVID-19. The assay was immunoSEQ multiplex PCR, and TCRdb's table has in-frame clones only and misses some. The data contain 110,000 or so clones, around 85% of them singletons. The sample consisted of peripheral blood. The receptor source for this set is a woman aged 55-69 years with COVID-19, enrolled during active disease.

The V call is TRBV30, the J call TRBJ1-1; perhaps TRBD1 as D (6 bases). The V end was cut by 2 bases, the J end by 1 base, with 11 bases between. Germline V gives CDR1 GTSNPN, CDR2 SVGIG (reference sequence). CDR3 length: 14 residues. The CDR3 DNA is TGTGCCTGGAGTCTCACAGGGACGAACACTGAAGCTTTCTTT. Its translation: CAWSLTGTNTEAFF.

V is TRBV2 and J is TRBJ1-2; 7 nucleotides line up with TRBD1. This CDR3 contains 14 residues. Germline CDR1 is SNHLY and CDR2 is FYNNEI. The V segment lost 0 bases and the J segment 5 bases; nucleotides outside the gene matches: 3. CDR3 in amino acids: CASSEATQGYGYTF. CDR3 DNA sequence: TGTGCCAGCAGTGAAGCGACACAGGGGTATGGCTACACCTTC.

The gene calls are TRBV6-5 and TRBJ2-1; 8 nucleotides align to TRBD2. The germline V gene has CDR1 MNHEY and CDR2 SVGAGI. J gave up 8 bases and V 1 base, and 7 bases lay outside the gene matches. The CDR3 runs to 15 residues. CDR3 protein: CASSYLGGGPDEQFF. CDR3 sequence (DNA): TGTGCCAGCAGTTACTTAGGCGGGGGGCCGGATGAGCAGTTCTTC.

The J gene is TRBJ2-7, the V gene TRBV7-6; 7 bases fit TRBD1. V shed 4 bases, J shed 4 bases, and the junction held 4 bases outside the gene matches. Germline V CDR1 and CDR2: SGHVS, FNYEAQ. This CDR3 is built from 13 residues. As DNA, the CDR3 is TGTGCCAGCAGCTGGAGACAGGGATACGAGCAGTACTTC. The encoded protein is CASSWRQGYEQYF.

The chain is built from TRBV4-1 and TRBJ2-3, with TRBD1 identical over 8 bases. Germline CDR1 is MGHRA and CDR2 is YSYEKL. V shed 7 bases, J shed 1 base, and the junction held 10 bases outside the gene matches. CDR3 length: 16 amino acids. In DNA form, the CDR3 reads TGCGCCAGCAAGAGGATCCCGGGACAGGGCACAGATACGCAGTATTTT. Its translation: CASKRIPGQGTDTQYF.

The chain links TRBV5-6 to TRBJ1-5, with D possibly TRBD1 on 6 matching bases. Trimming left V 2 bases short and J 9 bases short, with 15 bases between. From germline, CDR1 is SGHDT and CDR2 YYEEEE. CDR3 length: 14 amino acids. CDR3 DNA: TGTGCCAGCAGCTTTCAGGGGCAAAGCCGGCCCCAGCATTTT. Translated: CASSFQGQSRPQHF.

The rearrangement uses TRBV7-8 and TRBJ1-2; maybe TRBD1 (6 bases). Trimming left V 6 bases short and J 1 base short, with 9 bases between. The CDR3 is 13 amino acids. Germline lookup yields CDR1 SGHVS and CDR2 FQNEAQ. The CDR3 sequence: CASSPQGNYGYTF. The CDR3 nucleotides read TGTGCCAGCAGTCCACAGGGTAACTATGGCTACACCTTC. The full variable domain, its missing parts supplied by reference TRBV7-8 and TRBJ1-2, is GAGVSQSPRYKVAKRGQDVALRCDPISGHVSLFWYQQALGQGPEFLTYFQNEAQLDKSGLPSDRFFAERPEGSVSTLKIQRTQQEDSAVYLCASSPQGNYGYTFGSGTRLTVV.

The chain uses TRBV4-3 and TRBJ2-5; D uncertain. The germline V gene encodes CDR1 LGHNA and CDR2 YSLEER. V was pared by 1 base and J by 1 base, with 13 bases between. The length of the CDR3 is 16 residues. The CDR3 nucleotides are TGCGCCAGCAGCCAAGGGGCAAGTCGTGCCCAAGAGACCCAGTACTTC. Protein: CASSQGASRAQETQYF.

The chain carries TRBV4-1 and TRBJ1-5; tentatively, D is TRBD1 (5 bases). From germline, CDR1 is MGHRA and CDR2 YSYEKL. The germline V and J ends were trimmed by 0 bases and 2 bases, with 11 bases remaining between them. The CDR3 contains 16 residues. The CDR3 DNA reads TGCGCCAGCAGCCAAGAGGTTGGGACTGGCAATCAGCCCCAGCATTTT. It specifies CASSQEVGTGNQPQHF.

The chain recombines TRBV6-2 or TRBV6-3 with TRBJ2-7; tentatively, D is TRBD2 (5 bases). Germline-derived CDR1 and CDR2 are MNHEY and SVGEGT. Trimming took 2 bases from V and 3 from J, leaving 11 bases between them. The CDR3 spans 14 residues. CDR3 residues: CASSYPGLLYEQYF. CDR3 DNA sequence: TGTGCCAGCAGTTACCCCGGACTTCTCTACGAGCAGTACTTC.

The genes are TRBV5-8 and TRBJ2-5; D might be TRBD2 (5 bases). The V gene lost 0 bases and the J gene lost 5 bases, with 11 bases spanning the gap. The length of the CDR3 is 14 residues. From germline, CDR1 is SGHTS and CDR2 YDEGEE. This CDR3 is CASSLAPREETQYF. The CDR3 region has the DNA TGTGCCAGCAGCTTGGCACCTAGGGAGGAGACCCAGTACTTC.

The chain has TRBV7-9 and TRBJ1-5, with TRBD1 matching 8 bases. V lost 6 bases to trimming and J lost 2 bases; unmatched junction nucleotides: 9. The CDR3 spans 16 residues. Germline V gene lookup returns CDR1 SEHNR and CDR2 FQNEAQ (reference sequence). In DNA form, the CDR3 reads TGTGCCAGCAGTGCTCAGGGGGCGGAAGGCAATCAGCCCCAGCATTTT. Its protein is CASSAQGAEGNQPQHF.

The V gene is TRBV9, the J gene TRBJ1-3; tentative D call: TRBD1 (5 bases). CDR1 SGDLS and CDR2 YYNGEE come from the germline V gene. This CDR3 region has 15 residues. Trimming left V 0 bases short and J 5 bases short, with 12 bases between. DNA for the CDR3: TGTGCCAGCAGCGTAGGGGGCCGGCTAAGAAACACCATATATTTT. The encoded protein is CASSVGGRLRNTIYF.

The chain has TRBV6-5 and TRBJ2-5; TRBD1 might be the D (6 bases). This CDR3 spans 15 amino acids. Trimming removed 6 bases from V and 5 bases from J, with 19 bases in between. The germline V gene has CDR1 MNHEY and CDR2 SVGAGI. The CDR3 loop reads CASSPWASRGETQYF. CDR3 coding DNA: TGTGCCAGCAGCCCCTGGGCTAGCAGGGGCGAGACCCAGTACTTC.

The rearrangement uses TRBV9 and TRBJ1-1; no clear D. Trimming took 0 bases from V and 4 from J, leaving 13 bases between them. The germline V gene has CDR1 SGDLS and CDR2 YYNGEE. The CDR3 has 15 amino acids. CDR3 residues: CASSVAAGGFTEAFF. CDR3 DNA: TGTGCCAGCAGCGTAGCCGCGGGTGGGTTCACTGAAGCTTTCTTT. The complete variable domain, with remaining parts taken from reference TRBV9 and TRBJ1-1, reads DSGVTQTPKHLITATGQRVTLRCSPRSGDLSVYWYQQSLDQGLQFLIQYYNGEERAKGNILERFSAQQFPDLHSELNLSSLELGDSALYFCASSVAAGGFTEAFFGQGTRLTVV.

The chain has TRBV2 and TRBJ2-1, with TRBD2 matching 13 bases. This CDR3 has 20 amino acids. With 6 bases clipped from V and 7 bases from J, the junction kept 21 bases outside the gene matches. CDR1 is SNHLY, CDR2 FYNNEI, per germline. The CDR3 region is CASSLWTSGGPNLERNEQFF. The CDR3 DNA reads as TGTGCCAGCAGCCTCTGGACTAGCGGGGGCCCGAACCTTGAACGTAATGAGCAGTTCTTC.

The rearrangement uses TRBV19 and TRBJ1-1; a possible D gene is TRBD1 (5 bases). The germline V gene has CDR1 LNHDA and CDR2 SQIVND (reference sequence). The CDR3 has 12 amino acids. V was pared by 5 bases and J by 10 bases, with 14 bases between. The CDR3 protein is CASSFRGYGAFF. The CDR3 DNA is TGTGCCAGTAGTTTCCGGGGGTATGGAGCTTTCTTT.

A remark on this clone: One end of the junction varies from germline; a read error may be responsible. The chain couples TRBV7-6 to TRBJ1-3; no clear D. The length of the CDR3 is 11 residues. The germline CDR1 and CDR2 sequences are SGHVS and FNYEAQ. CDR3 residues: CASSLGELHHF. The CDR3 DNA is TGTGCCAGCAGCTTAGGTGAACTCCACCATTTT.

The V call is TRBV7-8, the J call TRBJ2-2; TRBD1 might be the D (6 bases). The germline V and J ends were trimmed by 1 base and 4 bases, with 13 bases remaining between them. Germline assignment: CDR1 SGHVS and CDR2 FQNEAQ. This CDR3 is built from 16 residues. CDR3 amino acids: CASSLVPQGITGELFF. Written as DNA, the CDR3 is TGTGCCAGCAGCTTAGTTCCCCAGGGGATCACCGGGGAGCTGTTTTTT.

V and J are TRBV28 and TRBJ1-2, with D tentatively TRBD1 (5 bases). Trimming cost V 9 bases and J 7 bases, with 12 bases left between them. The germline V gene encodes CDR1 MDHEN and CDR2 SYDVKM. CDR3 size: 11 residues. The CDR3 spells CASSMGGGYTF. CDR3 DNA: TGTGCCAGTTCGATGGGGGGTGGCTACACCTTC.

The V gene is TRBV19, the J gene TRBJ2-1; 7 bases are shared with TRBD2. Germline V gene data show CDR1 as LNHDA and CDR2 as SQIVND (reference sequence). The CDR3 is 14 amino acids. Trimming took 1 base from V and 6 from J; bases not matched to a gene: 3. The CDR3 DNA is TGTGCCAGTAGTATAGCACTAGCGCTCAATGAGCAGTTCTTC. Its translation: CASSIALALNEQFF. Together with reference TRBV19 and TRBJ2-1, the CDR3 gives the full variable domain: DGGITQSPKYLFRKEGQNVTLSCEQNLNHDAMYWYRQDPGQGLRLIYYSQIVNDFQKGDIAEGYSVSREKKESFPLTVTSAQKNPTAFYLCASSIALALNEQFFGPGTRLTVL.

A single count supports this clone. The chain has TRBV25-1 and TRBJ1-2; no definite D call. CDR1 and CDR2 (germline): MGHDK, SYGVNS. The CDR3 covers 15 residues. V dropped 1 base and J dropped 5 bases, with 14 bases sitting between them. This CDR3 is CASSEFNAEGYGYTF. CDR3 DNA sequence: TGTGCCAGCAGTGAATTTAACGCGGAGGGTTATGGCTACACCTTC.

This rearrangement joins TRBV12-5 to TRBJ1-5, with D hard to call. The CDR3 loop spans 14 amino acids. Germline V CDR1 and CDR2: LGHNT, FRNRAP. V was shortened by 3 bases and J by 3 bases, with 9 bases between the two germline ends. The CDR3 nucleotides are TGTGCTAGTGGTTTACTCGGGGTCAATCAGCCCCAGCATTTT. It is translated as CASGLLGVNQPQHF.

V gene TRBV7-9 combines with J gene TRBJ1-5; 7 bases are a match to TRBD1. Per germline, CDR1 SEHNR and CDR2 FQNEAQ (reference sequence). V lost 5 bases, J lost 1 base, and 5 bases stayed unmatched. This CDR3 region has 15 residues. The CDR3, as DNA: TGTGCCAGCAGCGCATCGGGACAGAGCAATCAGCCCCAGCATTTT. Translated, it gives CASSASGQSNQPQHF. Full variable domain (outside the CDR3, taken from reference TRBV7-9 and TRBJ1-5): DTGVSQNPRHKITKRGQNVTFRCDPISEHNRLYWYRQTLGQGPEFLTYFQNEAQLEKSRLLSDRFSAERPKGSFSTLEIQRTEQGDSAMYLCASSASGQSNQPQHFGDGTRLSIL.

The J gene is TRBJ2-7, the V gene TRBV28; D may be TRBD2 (7 bases). The CDR3 runs 14 residues. Germline values: CDR1 MDHEN, CDR2 SYDVKM. Trimming took off 6 bases at V and 2 bases at J, with 14 bases between the two ends. DNA for the CDR3: TGTGCCAGCAGGGGGGGGCAAGGGACCTACGAGCAGTACTTC. Translated: CASRGGQGTYEQYF. Full variable domain (remainder filled in from reference TRBV28 and TRBJ2-7): DVKVTQSSRYLVKRTGEKVFLECVQDMDHENMFWYRQDPGLGLRLIYFSYDVKMKEKGDIPEGYSVSREKKERFSLILESASTNQTSMYLCASRGGQGTYEQYFGPGTRLTVT.

The chain employs TRBV9 and TRBJ1-5; the D gene is possibly TRBD1 (5 bases). V gave up 3 bases and J gave up 5 bases, with 9 bases separating them. This CDR3 has 13 residues. Germline V gene sequence: CDR1 SGDLS, CDR2 YYNGEE. CDR3 loop: CASSGDSYQPQHF. The CDR3 DNA sequence: TGTGCCAGCAGCGGTGACAGCTATCAGCCCCAGCATTTT.